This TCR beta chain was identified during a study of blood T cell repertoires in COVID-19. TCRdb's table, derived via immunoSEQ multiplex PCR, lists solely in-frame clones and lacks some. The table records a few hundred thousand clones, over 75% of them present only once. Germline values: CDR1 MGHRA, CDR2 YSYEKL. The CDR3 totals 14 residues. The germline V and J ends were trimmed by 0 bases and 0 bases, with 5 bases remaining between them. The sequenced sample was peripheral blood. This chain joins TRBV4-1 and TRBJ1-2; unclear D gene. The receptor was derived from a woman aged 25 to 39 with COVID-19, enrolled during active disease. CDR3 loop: CASSQDEANYGYTF. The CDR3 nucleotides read TGCGCCAGCAGCCAAGATGAGGCTAACTATGGCTACACCTTC.